This T cell receptor beta chain originates from a study of blood T cell repertoires in COVID-19. Study context: Sites across the United States, Italy and Spain contributed samples from acute and convalescent COVID-19. T cells, B-cell-depleted T cells, or PBMCs supplied cDNA or gDNA.

This CDR3 region has 15 residues. Germline V gives CDR1 SQVTM, CDR2 ANQGSEA. The germline V and J ends were trimmed by 5 bases and 4 bases, with 20 bases remaining between them. How the authors handled the data: The assay estimated nucleated cells by amplifying reference gene primers. Some clones are missing from TCRdb's copy, which holds only in-frame ones; the method was immunoSEQ multiplex PCR. Clone size and V and J calls were adopted from that table, with D and trimming inferred from the DNA. The sample has around 330,000 clones, more than 75% seen once. This TCR was sampled from a woman between 50 and 59 years old with active or convalescent COVID-19. The rearrangement joins TRBV29-1 to TRBJ1-1; D possibly corresponds to TRBD1 (6 bases). Specimen: peripheral blood. CDR3 sequence: CSVSNSGLGGTEAFF. The CDR3 DNA sequence: TGCAGCGTTTCTAATAGCGGGTTAGGGGGCACTGAAGCTTTCTTT. The full variable domain, completed using reference TRBV29-1 and TRBJ1-1, is SAVISQKPSRDICQRGTSLTIQCQVDSQVTMMFWYRQQPGQSLTLIATANQGSEATYESGFVIDKFPISRPNLTFSTLTVSNMSPEDSSIYLCSVSNSGLGGTEAFFGQGTRLTVV.